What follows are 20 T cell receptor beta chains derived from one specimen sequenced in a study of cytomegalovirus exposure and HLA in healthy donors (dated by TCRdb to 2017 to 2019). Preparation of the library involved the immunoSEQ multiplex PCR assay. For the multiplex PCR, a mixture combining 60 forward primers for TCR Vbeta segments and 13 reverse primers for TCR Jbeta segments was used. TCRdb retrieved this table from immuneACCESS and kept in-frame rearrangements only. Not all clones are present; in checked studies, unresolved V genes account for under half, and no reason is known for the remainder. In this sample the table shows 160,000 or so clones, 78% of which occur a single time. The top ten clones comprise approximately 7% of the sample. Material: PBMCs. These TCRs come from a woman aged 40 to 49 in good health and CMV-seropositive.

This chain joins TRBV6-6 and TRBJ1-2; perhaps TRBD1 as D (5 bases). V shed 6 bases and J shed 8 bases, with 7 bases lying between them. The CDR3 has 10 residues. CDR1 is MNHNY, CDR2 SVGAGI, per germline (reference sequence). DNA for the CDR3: TGTGCCAGCAGGGGACTCGGCTACACCTTC. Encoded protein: CASRGLGYTF.

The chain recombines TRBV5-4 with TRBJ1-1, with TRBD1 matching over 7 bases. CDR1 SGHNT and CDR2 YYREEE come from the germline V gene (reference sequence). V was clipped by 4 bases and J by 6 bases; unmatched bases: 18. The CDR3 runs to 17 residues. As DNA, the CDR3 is TGTGCCAGCAGCCTCGGGACAGACTTAGAGCCCTACCCTGAAGCTTTCTTT. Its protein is CASSLGTDLEPYPEAFF.

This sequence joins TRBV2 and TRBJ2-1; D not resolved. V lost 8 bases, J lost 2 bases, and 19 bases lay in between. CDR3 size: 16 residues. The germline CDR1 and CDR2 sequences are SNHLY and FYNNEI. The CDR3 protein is CASGRGDGAAYNEQFF. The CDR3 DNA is TGTGCCAGCGGCCGAGGTGATGGAGCCGCCTACAATGAGCAGTTCTTC.

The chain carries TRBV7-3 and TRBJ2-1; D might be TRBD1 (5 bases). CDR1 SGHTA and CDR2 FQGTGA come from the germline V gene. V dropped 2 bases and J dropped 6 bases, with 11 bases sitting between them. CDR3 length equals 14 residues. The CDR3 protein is CASSLARASNEQFF. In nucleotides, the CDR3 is TGTGCCAGCAGCTTAGCCAGGGCGAGCAATGAGCAGTTCTTC. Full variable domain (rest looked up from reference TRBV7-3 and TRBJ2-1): GAGVSQTPSNKVTEKGKYVELRCDPISGHTALYWYRQSLGQGPEFLIYFQGTGAADDSGLPNDRFFAVRPEGSVSTLKIQRTERGDSAVYLCASSLARASNEQFFGPGTRLTVL.

The CDR3 DNA is TGCGCCAGCAGTCAATCGATTTTGAGACAGGGAATTAATGGCTACACCTTC. As protein: CASSQSILRQGINGYTF. The chain joins TRBV23-1 to TRBJ1-2; TRBD1 matches 7 bases. TRBV23-1 is treated as an ORF (open reading frame) with a function not yet certain. The CDR3 runs 17 residues. Unmatched junction bases numbered 13, after V lost 0 bases and J lost 6 bases.

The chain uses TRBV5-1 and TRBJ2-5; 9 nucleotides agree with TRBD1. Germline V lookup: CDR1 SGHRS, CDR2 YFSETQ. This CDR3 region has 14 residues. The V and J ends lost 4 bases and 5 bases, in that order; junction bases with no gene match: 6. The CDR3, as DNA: TGCGCCAGCAGCGTCGGGACAGGGAGTGAGACCCAGTACTTC. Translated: CASSVGTGSETQYF.

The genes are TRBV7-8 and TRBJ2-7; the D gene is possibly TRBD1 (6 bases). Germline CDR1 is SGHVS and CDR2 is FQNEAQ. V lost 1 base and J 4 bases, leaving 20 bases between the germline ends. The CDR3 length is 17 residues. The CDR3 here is CASSLGRQVGDGYEQYF. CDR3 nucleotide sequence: TGTGCCAGCAGCTTAGGACGACAGGTTGGGGACGGATACGAGCAGTACTTC.

CDR3 sequence (DNA): TGTGCCAGCAGCGCCCTTAGCGGGGGGACCTACAATGAGCAGTTCTTC. This sequence encodes CASSALSGGTYNEQFF. The V gene is TRBV9, the J gene TRBJ2-1; 10 positions match TRBD2. V lost 3 bases, J lost 2 bases, and 5 bases stayed unmatched. The CDR3 covers 16 residues. The germline gives CDR1 SGDLS, CDR2 YYNGEE.

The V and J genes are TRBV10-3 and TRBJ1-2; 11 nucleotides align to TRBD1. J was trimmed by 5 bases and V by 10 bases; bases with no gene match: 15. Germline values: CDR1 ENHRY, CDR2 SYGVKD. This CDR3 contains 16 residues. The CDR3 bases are TGTGCCACCCGATCCGGGACAGGGGGGGTAGGTTATGGCTACACCTTC. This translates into CATRSGTGGVGYGYTF.

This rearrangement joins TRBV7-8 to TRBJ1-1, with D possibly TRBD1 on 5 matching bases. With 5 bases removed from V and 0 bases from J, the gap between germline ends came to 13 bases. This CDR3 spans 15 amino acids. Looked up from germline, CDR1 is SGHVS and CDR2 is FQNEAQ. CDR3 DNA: TGTGCCAGCAGCGCAGGACACCCGATGAACACTGAAGCTTTCTTT. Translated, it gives CASSAGHPMNTEAFF.

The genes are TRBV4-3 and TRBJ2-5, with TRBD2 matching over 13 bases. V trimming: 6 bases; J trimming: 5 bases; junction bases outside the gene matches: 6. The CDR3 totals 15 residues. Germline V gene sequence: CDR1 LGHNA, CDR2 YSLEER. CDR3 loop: CASSPGLAGRETQYF. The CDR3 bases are TGCGCCAGCAGTCCGGGACTAGCGGGGAGGGAGACCCAGTACTTC.

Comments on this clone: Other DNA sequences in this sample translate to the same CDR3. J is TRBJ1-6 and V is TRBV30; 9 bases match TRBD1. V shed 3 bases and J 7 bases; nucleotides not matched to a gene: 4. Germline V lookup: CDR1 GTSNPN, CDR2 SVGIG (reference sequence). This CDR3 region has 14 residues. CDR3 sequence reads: CAWSRDRANSPLHF. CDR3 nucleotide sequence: TGTGCCTGGAGCCGGGACAGGGCGAATTCACCCCTCCACTTT.

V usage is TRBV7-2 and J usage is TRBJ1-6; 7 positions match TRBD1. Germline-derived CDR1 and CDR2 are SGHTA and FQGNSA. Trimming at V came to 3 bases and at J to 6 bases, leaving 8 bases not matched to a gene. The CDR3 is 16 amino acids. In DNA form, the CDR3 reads TGTGCCAGCAGCTTGTTGGGTGGGACAGTTAATTCACCCCTCCACTTT. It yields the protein CASSLLGGTVNSPLHF. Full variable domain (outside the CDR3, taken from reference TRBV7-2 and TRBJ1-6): GAGVSQSPSNKVTEKGKDVELRCDPISGHTALYWYRQSLGQGLEFLIYFQGNSAPDKSGLPSDRFSAERTGGSVSTLTIQRTQQEDSAVYLCASSLLGGTVNSPLHFGNGTRLTVT.

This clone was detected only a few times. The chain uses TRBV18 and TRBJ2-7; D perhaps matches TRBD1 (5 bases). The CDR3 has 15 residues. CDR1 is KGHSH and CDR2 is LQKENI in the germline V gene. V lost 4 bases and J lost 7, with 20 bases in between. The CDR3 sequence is CASSLDQGSLMEQYF. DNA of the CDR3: TGTGCCAGCTCACTGGACCAGGGTTCGCTGATGGAGCAGTACTTC.

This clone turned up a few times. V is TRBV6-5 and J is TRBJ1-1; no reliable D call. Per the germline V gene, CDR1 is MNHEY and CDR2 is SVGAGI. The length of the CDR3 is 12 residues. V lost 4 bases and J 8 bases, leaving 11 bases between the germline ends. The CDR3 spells CASSSWHGEAFF. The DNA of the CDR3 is TGTGCCAGCAGTTCCTGGCACGGGGAAGCTTTCTTT.

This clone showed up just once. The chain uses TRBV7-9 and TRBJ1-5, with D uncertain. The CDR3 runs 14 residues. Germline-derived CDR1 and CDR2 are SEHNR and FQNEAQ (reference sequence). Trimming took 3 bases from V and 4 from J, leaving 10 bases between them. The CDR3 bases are TGTGCCAGCAGCTTGTTTGGCTCTAATCAGCCCCAGCATTTT. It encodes CASSLFGSNQPQHF.

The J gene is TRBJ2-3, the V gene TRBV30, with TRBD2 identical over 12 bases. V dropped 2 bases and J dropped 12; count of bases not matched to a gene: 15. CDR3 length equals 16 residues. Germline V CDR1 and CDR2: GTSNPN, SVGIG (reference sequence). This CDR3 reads CAWSKGTSGGPTPQYF. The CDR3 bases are TGTGCCTGGAGTAAGGGAACTAGCGGGGGGCCAACCCCACAGTATTTT.

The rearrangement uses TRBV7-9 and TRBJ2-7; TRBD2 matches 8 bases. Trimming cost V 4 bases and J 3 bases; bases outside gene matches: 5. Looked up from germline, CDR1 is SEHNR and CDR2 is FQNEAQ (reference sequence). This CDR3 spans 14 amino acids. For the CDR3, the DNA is TGTGCCAGCAGCTCCCCCGGGACTAGCTACGAGCAGTACTTC. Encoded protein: CASSSPGTSYEQYF.

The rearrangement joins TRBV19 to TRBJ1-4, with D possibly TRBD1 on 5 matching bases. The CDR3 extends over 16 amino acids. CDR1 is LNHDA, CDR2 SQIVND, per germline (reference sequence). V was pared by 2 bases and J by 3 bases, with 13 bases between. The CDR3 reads CASSIRGISSNEKLFF. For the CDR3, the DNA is TGTGCCAGTAGTATACGGGGGATAAGCTCTAATGAAAAACTGTTTTTT. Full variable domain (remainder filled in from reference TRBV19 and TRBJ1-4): DGGITQSPKYLFRKEGQNVTLSCEQNLNHDAMYWYRQDPGQGLRLIYYSQIVNDFQKGDIAEGYSVSREKKESFPLTVTSAQKNPTAFYLCASSIRGISSNEKLFFGSGTQLSVL.

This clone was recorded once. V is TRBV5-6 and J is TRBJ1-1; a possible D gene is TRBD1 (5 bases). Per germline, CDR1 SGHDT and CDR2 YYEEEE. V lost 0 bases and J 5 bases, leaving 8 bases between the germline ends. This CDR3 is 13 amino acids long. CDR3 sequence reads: CASSLGSGTEAFF. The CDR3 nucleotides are TGTGCCAGCAGCTTGGGATCAGGGACTGAAGCTTTCTTT.